The 2 T cell receptor beta chains below all came from one sample that was sequenced in a study of cytomegalovirus exposure and HLA in healthy donors. Assay: immunoSEQ multiplex PCR; the TCRdb copy retains only in-frame clones and omits some. Of almost 65,000 clones in the sample, approximately 90% were seen once. Source material: PBMCs. Receptors were obtained from a woman younger than 30 in good health and CMV-seronegative.

V usage is TRBV4-2 and J usage is TRBJ1-5, with 9 nucleotides matching TRBD1. The CDR3 sequence is 15 residues long. Per the germline V gene, CDR1 is LGHNA and CDR2 is YNFKEQ. The J segment lost 4 bases and the V segment lost 4 bases, leaving 5 bases of the junction unmatched. CDR3 DNA sequence: TGTGCCAGCAGCCCGGGACAGGGCCGAAATCAGCCCCAGCATTTT. This codes for CASSPGQGRNQPQHF.

The chain joins TRBV2 to TRBJ2-3; D ambiguous. Germline V lookup: CDR1 SNHLY, CDR2 FYNNEI. V dropped 2 bases and J dropped 0 bases, with 9 bases sitting between them. This CDR3 is 15 amino acids long. In DNA form, the CDR3 reads TGTGCCAGCAGTGAAACAACGACTAGCACAGATACGCAGTATTTT. Translation: CASSETTTSTDTQYF.